Listed below are T cell receptor beta chains from one sample, sequenced in a study of beta chain features in type 1 diabetes. Profiled with immunoSEQ multiplex PCR; TCRdb holds only in-frame clones, not every one. The repertoire holds roughly 260,000 clones, with roughly 11% as singletons. The sequenced material came from naive CD4+ T cells from blood. The receptors derive from a man aged 25-45 years with type 1 diabetes. Both conserved end residues are part of each CDR3. Each record gives: V gene, clone size, J gene, D gene, CDR3 protein, CDR3 DNA. A D gene is named only where the DNA matches it firmly. The size field is filled for only some rows; it gives once, few, many or a size class.

V: TRBV6-5
size: few
J: TRBJ2-7
D: TRBD1
CDR3: CASRGTGKDEQYF
DNA: TGTGCCAGCAGGGGGACAGGGAAGGACGAGCAGTACTTC

V: TRBV11-1
size: few
J: TRBJ1-6
D: TRBD1
CDR3: CASSDRVNSPLHF
DNA: TGTGCCAGCTCTGACAGGGTGAATTCACCCCTCCACTTT

V: TRBV18
size: few
J: TRBJ2-2
D: TRBD1
CDR3: CASTTRTGDTGELFF
DNA: TGTGCCAGCACTACTAGGACAGGGGACACCGGGGAGCTGTTTTTT

V: TRBV28
size: few
J: TRBJ2-2
D: TRBD1
CDR3: CASSSQGAVAGELFF
DNA: TGTGCCAGCAGTTCACAGGGGGCGGTGGCCGGGGAGCTGTTTTTT

V: TRBV2
size: few
J: TRBJ2-5
D: TRBD2
CDR3: CASTGSGGEETQYF
DNA: TGTGCCAGCACCGGTAGCGGGGGGGAAGAGACCCAGTACTTC

V: TRBV18
size: NA
J: TRBJ2-5
D: TRBD2
CDR3: CASSPPSGETQYF
DNA: TGTGCCAGCTCACCTCCTAGCGGCGAGACCCAGTACTTC

V: TRBV5-4
size: NA
J: TRBJ1-2
D: NA
CDR3: CASSLVDRANYGYTF
DNA: TGTGCCAGCAGCTTGGTAGACAGAGCTAACTATGGCTACACCTTC

V: TRBV7-8
size: NA
J: TRBJ2-7
D: TRBD1
CDR3: CASSVNRGPFEQYF
DNA: TGTGCCAGCAGCGTCAACAGGGGGCCTTTCGAGCAGTACTTC

V: TRBV18
size: few
J: TRBJ1-2
D: NA
CDR3: CASSPVTVNYGYTF
DNA: TGTGCCAGCTCACCCGTTACAGTGAACTATGGCTACACCTTC

V: TRBV2
size: NA
J: TRBJ1-2
D: TRBD1
CDR3: CASSVGQQNGYTF
DNA: TGTGCCAGCAGCGTGGGACAGCAGAATGGCTACACCTTC

V: TRBV9
size: NA
J: TRBJ2-5
D: TRBD2
CDR3: CASSAAGGLQETQYF
DNA: TGTGCCAGCAGCGCAGCGGGGGGCCTCCAAGAGACCCAGTACTTC

V: TRBV7-3
size: few
J: TRBJ2-7
D: NA
CDR3: CASSPGFADEQYF
DNA: TGTGCCAGCAGCCCAGGGTTTGCGGACGAGCAGTACTTC

V: TRBV2
size: NA
J: TRBJ2-2
D: NA
CDR3: CASRPNQGLRPGELFF
DNA: TGTGCCAGCAGGCCGAACCAGGGTCTCCGCCCCGGGGAGCTGTTTTTT

V: TRBV7-9
size: few
J: TRBJ1-1
D: NA
CDR3: CASSLTGVNTEAFF
DNA: TGTGCCAGCAGCTTGACAGGTGTGAACACTGAAGCTTTCTTT

V: TRBV9
size: NA
J: TRBJ2-7
D: TRBD1
CDR3: CASSPTGTGAYEQYF
DNA: TGTGCCAGCAGCCCGACCGGGACAGGGGCCTACGAGCAGTACTTC

V: TRBV29-1
size: few
J: TRBJ2-5
D: TRBD1
CDR3: CSSNRGTGGSETQYF
DNA: TGCAGCTCCAATCGCGGGACAGGGGGCTCAGAGACCCAGTACTTC

V: TRBV5-6
size: few
J: TRBJ2-4
D: TRBD1
CDR3: CASSLPGQGGNIQYF
DNA: TGTGCCAGCAGCTTGCCGGGACAGGGTGGAAACATTCAGTACTTC

V: TRBV7-3
size: NA
J: TRBJ2-3
D: TRBD2
CDR3: CASSSTSGTDTQYF
DNA: TGTGCCAGCAGCTCGACTAGCGGTACAGATACGCAGTATTTT

V: TRBV4-2
size: few
J: TRBJ2-1
D: NA
CDR3: CASSLRRGYNEQFF
DNA: TGTGCCAGCAGCTTACGGCGGGGCTACAATGAGCAGTTCTTC

V: TRBV6-5
size: NA
J: TRBJ2-3
D: TRBD1
CDR3: CASSPGQGYTDTQYF
DNA: TGTGCCAGCAGTCCCGGACAGGGTTACACAGATACGCAGTATTTT

V: TRBV11-1
size: few
J: TRBJ2-1
D: NA
CDR3: CASSAGAGSYNEQFF
DNA: TGTGCCAGCAGCGCCGGTGCGGGATCCTACAATGAGCAGTTCTTC

V: TRBV5-1
size: NA
J: TRBJ2-7
D: TRBD2
CDR3: CASSQRGPADEQYF
DNA: TGCGCCAGCAGCCAGCGGGGCCCCGCTGACGAGCAGTACTTC

V: TRBV15
size: few
J: TRBJ2-7
D: NA
CDR3: CATSRGGGVGPEQYF
DNA: TGTGCCACCAGCAGAGGTGGGGGCGTGGGACCCGAGCAGTACTTC

V: TRBV14
size: few
J: TRBJ1-6
D: TRBD1
CDR3: CASSQRTGNYNSPLHF
DNA: TGTGCCAGCAGCCAGAGGACAGGGAACTATAATTCACCCCTCCACTTT

V: TRBV2
size: few
J: TRBJ2-7
D: NA
CDR3: CASSEVGVGEQYF
DNA: TGTGCCAGCAGTGAGGTCGGGGTTGGGGAGCAGTACTTC

V: TRBV18
size: few
J: TRBJ2-5
D: NA
CDR3: CASSPRETQYF
DNA: TGTGCCAGCTCACCGAGAGAGACCCAGTACTTC

V: TRBV7-9
size: NA
J: TRBJ2-1
D: TRBD2
CDR3: CASRSSGSNNEQFF
DNA: TGTGCCAGCAGGTCTAGCGGTTCCAACAATGAGCAGTTCTTC

V: TRBV7-9
size: many
J: TRBJ2-1
D: NA
CDR3: CASSLARGGDNEQFF
DNA: TGTGCCAGCAGCTTAGCGCGGGGTGGTGACAATGAGCAGTTCTTC

V: TRBV9
size: NA
J: TRBJ1-3
D: TRBD1
CDR3: CASSVAHGQGNRGNTIYF
DNA: TGTGCCAGCAGCGTAGCTCACGGACAGGGGAACCGCGGAAACACCATATATTTT